What follows describes a single TCR beta chain. A junction boundary mismatches the germline segment, possibly from a read error. The data are from a study of T cell changes during pregnancy in multiple sclerosis. Data came from immunoSEQ multiplex PCR; TCRdb stores just in-frame clones and leaves some out. The data show 70,000 to 95,000 clones, under 95% seen once. The CDR3 totals 16 residues. Germline CDR1 is LNHNV and CDR2 is YYDKDF (reference sequence). The chain recombines TRBV15 with TRBJ1-5; no definite D call. The TCR originated in a female donor in good health, enrolled as a control in a pregnancy study. Sequenced here: peripheral blood, sampled after pregnancy. CDR3 nucleotides: TGTGCCACCCGCAGCACCCCGGGAGCTCGAGTCGAGCCCCAGCATTTT. It translates to CATRSTPGARVEPQHF.